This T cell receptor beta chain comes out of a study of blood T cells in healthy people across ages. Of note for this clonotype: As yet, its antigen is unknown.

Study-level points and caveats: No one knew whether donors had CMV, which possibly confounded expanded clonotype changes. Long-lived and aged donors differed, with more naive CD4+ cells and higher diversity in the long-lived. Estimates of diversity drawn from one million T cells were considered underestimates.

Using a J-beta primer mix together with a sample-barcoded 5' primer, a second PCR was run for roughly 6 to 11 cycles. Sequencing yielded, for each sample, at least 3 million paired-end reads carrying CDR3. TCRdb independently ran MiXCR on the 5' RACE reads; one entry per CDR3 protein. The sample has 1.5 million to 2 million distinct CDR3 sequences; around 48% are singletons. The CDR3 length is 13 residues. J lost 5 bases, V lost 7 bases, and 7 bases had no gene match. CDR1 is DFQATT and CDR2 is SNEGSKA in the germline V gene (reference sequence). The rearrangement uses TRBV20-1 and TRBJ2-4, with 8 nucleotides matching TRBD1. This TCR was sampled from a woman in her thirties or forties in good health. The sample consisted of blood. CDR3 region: CSVYLDRENIQYF. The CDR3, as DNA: TGCAGTGTCTACCTGGACAGGGAAAACATTCAGTACTTC.